These T cell receptor beta chains were read from a single sample in a study of cytomegalovirus exposure and HLA in healthy donors. Libraries were prepared by immunoSEQ multiplex PCR; TCRdb keeps only in-frame clonotypes and omits some of them. The sample has over 200,000 clones; 82% are singletons. The sample taken for sequencing was PBMCs. These receptors originate from a woman aged 40 to 49 in good health and CMV-seropositive. CDR3s include the opening cysteine and the closing phenylalanine or tryptophan. D genes are given only for firm matches. Expanded clones are given a class, and other clones once, few, many or no size at all.

TRBD1,TRBV11-2,TRBJ1-2,.,CASSLDGALLTGDTF,TGTGCCAGCAGCTTGGATGGGGCACTCCTCACAGGGGACACCTTC
TRBD1,TRBV18,TRBJ1-3,.,CASSPRTGATGNTIYF,TGTGCCAGCTCACCGAGGACAGGGGCGACTGGAAACACCATATATTTT
TRBD2,TRBV7-9,TRBJ2-2,.,CASSLSGLAGAGGELFF,TGTGCCAGCAGCCTATCGGGACTAGCGGGAGCGGGCGGGGAGCTGTTTTTT
TRBD1,TRBV29-1,TRBJ2-7,.,CSVSQGTGPYEQYF,TGCAGCGTTTCCCAGGGGACAGGGCCCTACGAGCAGTACTTC
TRBD1,TRBV5-6,TRBJ1-2,.,CASSLGTGGEFRYGYTF,TGTGCCAGCAGCCTTGGGACAGGGGGCGAGTTCCGCTATGGCTACACCTTC
.,TRBV6-6,TRBJ1-5,few,CASSSDGQNYQPQHF,TGTGCCAGCAGTTCGGATGGACAGAACTATCAGCCCCAGCATTTT
.,TRBV5-5,TRBJ2-4,.,CASSLAGDGNIQYF,TGTGCCAGCAGCTTGGCAGGGGATGGAAACATTCAGTACTTC
.,TRBV27,TRBJ2-5,.,CASSLSELGTQYF,TGTGCCAGCAGTTTATCGGAGCTGGGGACCCAGTACTTC
TRBD1,TRBV5-4,TRBJ1-2,.,CASSSGQGFNYGYTF,TGTGCCAGCAGCTCTGGACAGGGGTTTAACTATGGCTACACCTTC
TRBD2,TRBV18,TRBJ2-7,once,CASSPPGLAGGEQYF,TGTGCCAGCTCACCACCGGGACTAGCGGGTGGCGAGCAGTACTTC
.,TRBV19,TRBJ1-1,.,CASSIGGPGLLNTEAFF,TGTGCCAGTAGTATCGGGGGACCGGGACTGCTTAACACTGAAGCTTTCTTT
TRBD2,TRBV2,TRBJ2-1,.,CASSESGLGNEQFF,TGTGCCAGCAGTGAATCGGGACTAGGAAATGAGCAGTTCTTC
.,TRBV27,TRBJ2-3,.,CASSFRLEGTDTQYF,TGTGCCAGCAGTTTTCGACTAGAGGGAACAGATACGCAGTATTTT
.,TRBV2,TRBJ2-7,.,CASSEDSYYEQYF,TGTGCCAGCAGTGAAGACAGCTACTACGAGCAGTACTTC
.,TRBV6-5,TRBJ1-1,.,CASRAGINTEAFF,TGTGCCAGCAGAGCCGGGATAAACACTGAAGCTTTCTTT
.,TRBV10-3,TRBJ1-4,.,CATSSEGEKLFF,TGTGCCACGTCTTCGGAGGGGGAAAAACTGTTTTTT
.,TRBV6-6,TRBJ2-2,.,CASSTDSFYTGELFF,TGTGCCAGCAGTACAGACAGTTTTTACACCGGGGAGCTGTTTTTT
TRBD1,TRBV7-2,TRBJ1-3,.,CASTRQGAVGNTIYF,TGTGCCAGCACCAGACAGGGGGCGGTAGGAAACACCATATATTTT
.,TRBV14,TRBJ2-2,.,CASSQGQNTGELFF,TGTGCCAGCAGCCAAGGACAGAACACCGGGGAGCTGTTTTTT
.,TRBV7-3,TRBJ1-1,.,CASSLGQNTEAFF,TGTGCCAGCAGCTTGGGACAGAACACTGAAGCTTTCTTT
.,TRBV19,TRBJ1-2,.,CASTSDFGGYTF,TGTGCCAGTACCAGTGATTTCGGGGGCTACACCTTC
.,TRBV27,TRBJ1-2,once,CASNPSGGSGGYTF,TGTGCCAGCAATCCTTCTGGGGGCTCAGGAGGCTACACCTTC
.,TRBV28,TRBJ1-5,.,CASSPPGPGSLHDSNNQPQHF,TGTGCCAGCAGTCCACCCGGTCCAGGATCTCTCCACGATAGTAACAATCAGCCCCAGCATTTT
.,TRBV19,TRBJ1-1,.,CASSMEGLNTEAFF,TGTGCCAGTAGTATGGAGGGGTTGAACACTGAAGCTTTCTTT
TRBD2,TRBV6-6,TRBJ2-1,.,CASSYSATSAYNEQFF,TGTGCCAGCAGTTACTCGGCGACTAGCGCCTACAATGAGCAGTTCTTC
TRBD2,TRBV7-9,TRBJ2-1,.,CASSPDTAGGRNEQFF,TGTGCCAGCAGCCCAGACACAGCGGGAGGGAGAAATGAGCAGTTCTTC
.,TRBV29-1,TRBJ1-2,.,CSVVGSLGYTF,TGCAGCGTTGTGGGCAGTCTTGGCTACACCTTC
TRBD2,TRBV30,TRBJ2-7,.,CAHGAGDRGQYF,TGTGCCCACGGCGCGGGAGATAGGGGGCAGTACTTC
TRBD2,TRBV9,TRBJ2-7,.,CASSVALAGVVYF,TGTGCCAGCAGCGTAGCTTTAGCGGGAGTAGTGTACTTC
TRBD1,TRBV4-3,TRBJ1-2,.,CASSQEGQGDGYTF,TGCGCCAGCAGCCAAGAGGGCCAGGGGGATGGCTACACCTTC
.,TRBV7-6,TRBJ2-7,few,CASSRDYEQYF,TGTGCCAGCAGCCGCGACTACGAGCAGTACTTC
.,TRBV27,TRBJ1-2,.,CASSPDRVPRIYGYTF,TGTGCCAGCAGCCCTGACAGAGTCCCCCGTATTTATGGCTACACCTTC
.,TRBV9,TRBJ1-1,.,CASSATVSSEAFF,TGTGCCAGCAGCGCGACAGTTTCTTCTGAAGCTTTCTTT
.,TRBV7-3,TRBJ1-1,.,CASSLNADGKAFF,TGTGCCAGCAGCTTAAATGCAGACGGGAAGGCTTTCTTT
.,TRBV9,TRBJ2-2,.,CASSQDPGDTGELFF,TGTGCCAGCAGCCAGGATCCCGGCGACACCGGGGAGCTGTTTTTT
.,TRBV6-5,TRBJ2-1,.,CASSSSAGYNEQFF,TGTGCCAGCAGCTCCTCGGCGGGCTACAATGAGCAGTTCTTC
.,TRBV4-2,TRBJ1-3,few,CASSRQDSGNTIYF,TGTGCCAGCAGCCGACAGGACTCTGGAAACACCATATATTTT
.,TRBV6-5,TRBJ2-1,.,CASSYQWGLGEQFF,TGTGCCAGCAGTTACCAATGGGGGCTGGGTGAGCAGTTCTTC
.,TRBV11-2,TRBJ2-2,.,CASSFVLTGELFF,TGTGCCAGCAGCTTCGTTCTCACCGGGGAGCTGTTTTTT
.,TRBV4-1,TRBJ2-3,.,CASSPHSGTDTQYF,TGCGCCAGCAGCCCCCACTCCGGTACAGATACGCAGTATTTT
.,TRBV11-2,TRBJ2-5,.,CASRLGGDGTETQYF,TGTGCCAGCAGGTTGGGGGGAGACGGGACAGAGACCCAGTACTTC
TRBD2,TRBV18,TRBJ2-3,.,CASSPGTSGRTDTQYF,TGTGCCAGCTCACCGGGGACTAGCGGGAGAACAGATACGCAGTATTTT
TRBD1,TRBV6-5,TRBJ1-6,.,CASSKGQNNSPLHF,TGTGCCAGCAGTAAGGGACAGAACAATTCACCCCTCCACTTT
.,TRBV9,TRBJ1-1,.,CASSVRDKNTEAFF,TGTGCCAGCAGCGTGAGGGACAAGAACACTGAAGCTTTCTTT
.,TRBV14,TRBJ1-2,.,CASSPGARSYGYTF,TGTGCCAGCAGCCCAGGGGCCAGGAGCTATGGCTACACCTTC
.,TRBV9,TRBJ1-3,.,CASSAHEGATGNTIYF,TGTGCCAGCAGCGCCCATGAAGGGGCAACTGGAAACACCATATATTTT
TRBD2,TRBV6-5,TRBJ2-7,.,CASSSPGTSRGYEQYF,TGTGCCAGCAGTTCACCCGGGACTAGCAGGGGGTACGAGCAGTACTTC
TRBD2,TRBV7-2,TRBJ2-7,.,CASSLALRLANEQYF,TGTGCCAGCAGCTTAGCGCTAAGACTAGCGAACGAGCAGTACTTC
.,TRBV15,TRBJ1-6,few,CATSRTGDSPLHF,TGTGCCACCAGCAGGACAGGAGATTCACCCCTCCACTTT
TRBD2,TRBV6-6,TRBJ2-7,.,CASSYSLAGGVYEQYF,TGTGCCAGCAGTTACTCCCTAGCGGGAGGGGTCTACGAGCAGTACTTC
TRBD2,TRBV16,TRBJ2-7,few,CASSQTTGGRHEQYF,TGTGCCAGCAGCCAAACAACGGGGGGGCGCCACGAGCAGTACTTC
.,TRBV6-4,TRBJ1-2,.,CASSPQGMSNYGYTF,TGTGCCAGCAGTCCTCAGGGGATGTCTAACTATGGCTACACCTTC
.,TRBV4-1,TRBJ1-2,.,CASSPEEGRNYGYTF,TGCGCCAGCAGCCCCGAGGAGGGGCGCAACTATGGCTACACCTTC